This passage covers 25 T cell receptor beta chains from one sample sequenced in a study of blood T cell repertoires in COVID-19. Here immunoSEQ multiplex PCR was the method, and the copy in TCRdb shows in-frame clones only, minus some. The repertoire holds about 59,000 clones, with 81% as singletons. The sequencing input was peripheral blood. The receptors were gathered from a woman over 75 with active or convalescent COVID-19.

Here the CDR3 reads CASSKQGRNTEAFF. For the CDR3, the DNA is TGTGCCAGCAGTAAACAGGGAAGAAACACTGAAGCTTTCTTT. The chain links TRBV6-5 to TRBJ1-1, with TRBD1 as a possible D gene (6 bases). The ends were cut back, 5 bases at V and 2 bases at J, with 12 bases in the middle. The CDR3 spans 14 residues. In germline, CDR1 is MNHEY, CDR2 SVGAGI.

V and J are TRBV5-6 and TRBJ1-4; 7 nucleotides line up with TRBD1. V shed 4 bases, J shed 8 bases, and the junction held 17 bases outside the gene matches. Germline V CDR1 and CDR2: SGHDT, YYEEEE. This CDR3 is 17 amino acids long. This CDR3 is CASSRGGGASSVEKLFF. The CDR3 nucleotides are TGTGCCAGCAGCAGAGGAGGGGGCGCTTCCTCTGTGGAAAAACTGTTTTTT.

The chain has TRBV28 and TRBJ1-3; D possibly corresponds to TRBD1 (6 bases). From germline, CDR1 is MDHEN and CDR2 SYDVKM. Trimming pared 5 bases from V and 3 bases from J, leaving 20 bases between. The CDR3 extends over 17 amino acids. CDR3 protein: CASSPFYSTGSGNTIYF. In DNA form, the CDR3 reads TGTGCCAGCAGTCCCTTTTACTCCACAGGGAGTGGAAACACCATATATTTT.

As DNA, the CDR3 is TGTGCCAGCAGACGTGGGGGACAGGCGGGCGGGGAGCTGTTTTTT. The encoded protein is CASRRGGQAGGELFF. The chain joins TRBV27 to TRBJ2-2, with 8 positions matching TRBD1. The germline gives CDR1 MNHEY, CDR2 SMNVEV (reference sequence). Losses at the gene ends were 6 bases for V and 7 bases for J; bases not matched to a gene: 10. The CDR3 has 15 residues.

The chain carries TRBV5-1 and TRBJ2-5, with D possibly matching TRBD1 (5 bases). V was cut by 5 bases and J by 5 bases, with 22 bases left in between. This CDR3 contains 16 residues. Germline V gives CDR1 SGHRS, CDR2 YFSETQ. In nucleotides, the CDR3 is TGCGCCAGCAGGCCCTGGGGCTCAGAGAAGTGGGAGACCCAGTACTTC. Amino acids: CASRPWGSEKWETQYF. The full variable domain, in which reference TRBV5-1 and TRBJ2-5 provide the parts outside the CDR3, is KAGVTQTPRYLIKTRGQQVTLSCSPISGHRSVSWYQQTPGQGLQFLFEYFSETQRNKGNFPGRFSGRQFSNSRSEMNVSTLELGDSALYLCASRPWGSEKWETQYFGPGTRLLVL.

The V call is TRBV6-6, the J call TRBJ1-6, with 9 bases that match TRBD1. V was pared by 5 bases and J by 9 bases, with 5 bases of the junction left unmatched. Per germline, CDR1 MNHNY and CDR2 SVGAGI (reference sequence). The CDR3 spans 14 residues. The CDR3 sequence is CASSRGQGSSPLHF. In nucleotides, the CDR3 is TGTGCCAGCAGTCGCGGACAGGGGAGTTCACCCCTCCACTTT.

The genes are TRBV7-2 and TRBJ1-2; D gene unclear. Germline lookup yields CDR1 SGHTA and CDR2 FQGNSA. The CDR3 has 16 residues. Deletions cut 0 bases from V and 4 bases from J, with 15 bases between. The CDR3 is CASSLAEWRRSYGYTF. For the CDR3, the DNA is TGTGCCAGCAGCTTAGCCGAATGGCGGAGATCCTATGGCTACACCTTC.

The rearrangement joins TRBV4-1 to TRBJ1-2, with a tentative D call TRBD1 (6 bases). The V gene lost 0 bases and the J gene lost 8 bases, with 13 bases spanning the gap. Per germline, CDR1 MGHRA and CDR2 YSYEKL. This CDR3 spans 14 amino acids. The CDR3 is CASSQERGGMGYTF. DNA of the CDR3: TGCGCCAGCAGCCAAGAAAGGGGGGGCATGGGCTACACCTTC.

CDR3 residues: CASSIPTENSPLHF. The CDR3 coding sequence is TGTGCCAGTAGTATCCCCACAGAGAATTCACCCCTCCACTTT. The V call is TRBV19, the J call TRBJ1-6; no definite D call. The ends were cut back, 3 bases at V and 7 bases at J, with 10 bases in the middle. Germline V gene data show CDR1 as LNHDA and CDR2 as SQIVND (reference sequence). The CDR3 extends over 14 amino acids.

V and J are TRBV6-5 and TRBJ1-3; D unclear. Germline V lookup: CDR1 MNHEY, CDR2 SVGAGI. There are 12 residues in the CDR3. Trimming stripped 7 bases from V and 0 bases from J, with 4 bases between. Written as DNA, the CDR3 is TGTGCCAGCACGAGCTCTGGAAACACCATATATTTT. It encodes CASTSSGNTIYF.

The V call is TRBV5-1, the J call TRBJ1-1; D is perhaps TRBD1 (6 bases). Germline V gene data show CDR1 as SGHRS and CDR2 as YFSETQ. This CDR3 has 15 amino acids. V dropped 1 base and J dropped 3 bases, with 13 bases sitting between them. CDR3 DNA sequence: TGCGCCAGCAGCTTGTATCTAGGGGGTGACACTGAAGCTTTCTTT. This encodes CASSLYLGGDTEAFF. The entire variable domain, with the rest obtained from reference TRBV5-1 and TRBJ1-1, is as follows: KAGVTQTPRYLIKTRGQQVTLSCSPISGHRSVSWYQQTPGQGLQFLFEYFSETQRNKGNFPGRFSGRQFSNSRSEMNVSTLELGDSALYLCASSLYLGGDTEAFFGQGTRLTVV.

The gene calls are TRBV7-3 and TRBJ1-2; 9 bases are a match to TRBD1. Germline V gene lookup returns CDR1 SGHTA and CDR2 FQGTGA. J lost 6 bases, V lost 5 bases, and 10 bases had no gene match. CDR3 length equals 15 residues. The DNA for the CDR3 is TGTGCCAGCAGCGCCCAGCCACAGGGGGCGGATGGCTACACCTTC. It is translated as CASSAQPQGADGYTF.

Only one count was recorded for this clone. The rearrangement links TRBV5-1 to TRBJ1-1, with D perhaps matching TRBD1 (5 bases). Germline V gene lookup returns CDR1 SGHRS and CDR2 YFSETQ. Trimming cost V 0 bases and J 0 bases, with 15 bases left between them. The CDR3 spans 17 residues. The CDR3 loop is CASSLGKSQAMNTEAFF. The CDR3 DNA reads TGCGCCAGCAGCTTGGGCAAATCACAGGCGATGAACACTGAAGCTTTCTTT.

The count of this clone is one. This chain joins TRBV6-5 and TRBJ2-5; 7 bases are a match to TRBD2. CDR1 is MNHEY, CDR2 SVGAGI, per germline. V lost 1 base to trimming and J lost 4 bases; unmatched junction nucleotides: 3. The CDR3 covers 14 residues. CDR3 in amino acids: CASSYFGLGETQYF. Here the CDR3 DNA reads TGTGCCAGCAGTTACTTCGGACTAGGAGAGACCCAGTACTTC.

The gene calls are TRBV19 and TRBJ1-2; D is unclear. This CDR3 is built from 17 residues. V was pared by 3 bases and J by 5 bases, with 22 bases between. The germline gives CDR1 LNHDA, CDR2 SQIVND (reference sequence). The CDR3 loop reads CASSIGQLGPALYGYTF. The DNA for the CDR3 is TGTGCCAGTAGTATCGGCCAGTTGGGCCCGGCCCTGTATGGCTACACCTTC.

This clone was seen only once. This chain joins TRBV9 and TRBJ2-5; D gene uncertain. Germline V gene sequence: CDR1 SGDLS, CDR2 YYNGEE. This CDR3 has 11 residues. V lost 6 bases and J lost 4, with 7 bases in between. CDR3 DNA: TGTGCCAGCAAAATTCGAGAGACCCAGTACTTC. Its translation is CASKIRETQYF.

V usage is TRBV7-8 and J usage is TRBJ1-1; TRBD1 matches at 8 bases. The CDR3 length is 14 residues. Trimming at V came to 3 bases and at J to 1 base, leaving 1 base not matched to a gene. Germline CDR1 SGHVS, CDR2 FQNEAQ. DNA of the CDR3: TGTGCCAGCAGCTTCGGACAGGGGAACACTGAAGCTTTCTTT. This codes for CASSFGQGNTEAFF.

The chain links TRBV2 to TRBJ1-3; TRBD1 might be the D (6 bases). The CDR3 consists of 13 residues. Trimming stripped 6 bases from V and 9 bases from J, with 15 bases between. Germline-derived CDR1 and CDR2 are SNHLY and FYNNEI. The DNA for the CDR3 is TGTGCCAGCAGACTCCACCGAGGGGGCACCATATATTTT. This translates into CASRLHRGGTIYF.

This clone was found a few times. The V and J genes are TRBV7-2 and TRBJ1-4; no clear D gene. This CDR3 spans 15 amino acids. V lost 5 bases to trimming and J lost 5 bases, with 15 bases between them. Germline CDR1 and CDR2: SGHTA and FQGNSA. The CDR3 nucleotides are TGTGCCAGCAGCGCCTCCGGGATTCAAAATGAAAAACTGTTTTTT. This gives the protein CASSASGIQNEKLFF.

J is TRBJ2-3 and V is TRBV19, with D tentatively TRBD2 (6 bases). Germline CDR1 and CDR2: LNHDA and SQIVND (reference sequence). This CDR3 spans 15 amino acids. V was cut by 6 bases and J by 6 bases, with 19 bases left in between. As DNA, the CDR3 is TGTGCCAGTAGGGCGACTAGTAAGAAGTCCGATACGCAGTATTTT. Its protein product is CASRATSKKSDTQYF.

The chain is built from TRBV7-8 and TRBJ2-3; TRBD2 agrees at 12 bases. Per germline, CDR1 SGHVS and CDR2 FQNEAQ. This CDR3 spans 14 amino acids. J lost 7 bases, V lost 10 bases, and 9 bases had no gene match. The CDR3 sequence: CATQPSGGANTQYF. Written as DNA, the CDR3 is TGTGCCACCCAACCTAGCGGGGGGGCGAATACGCAGTATTTT.

The chain joins TRBV4-1 to TRBJ2-7; no clear D gene. The length of the CDR3 is 13 residues. V gave up 4 bases and J gave up 6 bases, with 13 bases separating them. Germline V gene lookup returns CDR1 MGHRA and CDR2 YSYEKL. CDR3 region: CASSRVFSGEQYF. The CDR3 DNA is TGCGCCAGCAGCCGAGTCTTCTCGGGCGAGCAGTACTTC.

The J gene is TRBJ2-3, the V gene TRBV3-1 (or the pseudogene TRBV3-2), with TRBD2 matching 7 bases. V gave up 4 bases and J gave up 0 bases; unmatched junction bases: 10. CDR1 LGHDT and CDR2 YNNKEL come from the germline V gene (reference sequence). The CDR3 length is 17 residues. The CDR3 region has the DNA TGTGCCAGCAGCCCAATTCCGGGAGGACCTAGCACAGATACGCAGTATTTT. Protein sequence: CASSPIPGGPSTDTQYF.

The CDR3 bases are TGTGCCAGCAGTGACTCTGGATCAGGGGGCTATGGCTACACCTTC. Translating gives CASSDSGSGGYGYTF. The rearrangement uses TRBV6-4 and TRBJ1-2; 7 bases align to TRBD1. The CDR3 spans 15 residues. V lost 0 bases to trimming and J lost 4 bases; unmatched junction nucleotides: 5. CDR1 MRHNA and CDR2 SNTAGT come from the germline V gene.

This chain uses TRBV29-1 with TRBJ2-4; D unclear. Germline CDR1 is SQVTM and CDR2 is ANQGSEA. Deletions cut 2 bases from V and 0 bases from J, with 2 bases between. The CDR3 spans 12 residues. CDR3 bases: TGCAGCGTTGAACTAGCCAAAAACATTCAGTACTTC. Translated: CSVELAKNIQYF.